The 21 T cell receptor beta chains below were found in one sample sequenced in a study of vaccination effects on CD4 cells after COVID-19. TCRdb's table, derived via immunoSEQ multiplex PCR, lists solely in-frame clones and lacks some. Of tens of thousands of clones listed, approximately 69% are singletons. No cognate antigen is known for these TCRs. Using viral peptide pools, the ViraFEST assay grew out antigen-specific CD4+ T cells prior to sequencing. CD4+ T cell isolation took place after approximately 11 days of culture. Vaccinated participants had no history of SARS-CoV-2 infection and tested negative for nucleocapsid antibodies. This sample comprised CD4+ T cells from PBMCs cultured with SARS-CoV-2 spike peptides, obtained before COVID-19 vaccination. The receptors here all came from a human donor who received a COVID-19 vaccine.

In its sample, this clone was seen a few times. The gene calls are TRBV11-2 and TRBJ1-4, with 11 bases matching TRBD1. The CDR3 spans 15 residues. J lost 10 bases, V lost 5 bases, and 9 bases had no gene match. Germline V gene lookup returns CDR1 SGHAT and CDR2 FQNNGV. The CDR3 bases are TGTGCCAGCAGCCAAGGCTGGACAGGGGGCGTAAAACTGTTTTTT. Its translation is CASSQGWTGGVKLFF.

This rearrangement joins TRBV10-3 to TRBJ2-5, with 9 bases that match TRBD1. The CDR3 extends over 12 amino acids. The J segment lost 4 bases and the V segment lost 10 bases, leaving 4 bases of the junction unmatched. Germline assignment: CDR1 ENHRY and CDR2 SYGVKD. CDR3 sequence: CATAGQGETQYF. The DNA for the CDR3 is TGTGCCACGGCGGGACAGGGAGAGACCCAGTACTTC.

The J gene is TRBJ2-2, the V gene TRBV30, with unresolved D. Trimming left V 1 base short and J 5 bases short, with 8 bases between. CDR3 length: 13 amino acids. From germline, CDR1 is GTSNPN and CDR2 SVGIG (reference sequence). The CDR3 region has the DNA TGTGCCTGGAGTGGTTTGGGGACCGGGGAGCTGTTTTTT. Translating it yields CAWSGLGTGELFF.

The CDR3 coding sequence is TGCGCCAGCAGCTTGGGTGTTGGGACAGGAGCGTACAATGAGCAGTTCTTC. It specifies CASSLGVGTGAYNEQFF. V gene TRBV5-1 combines with J gene TRBJ2-1, with 8 positions matching TRBD1. The J segment lost 4 bases and the V segment lost 0 bases, leaving 9 bases of the junction unmatched. The CDR3 consists of 17 residues. Germline CDR1 and CDR2: SGHRS and YFSETQ.

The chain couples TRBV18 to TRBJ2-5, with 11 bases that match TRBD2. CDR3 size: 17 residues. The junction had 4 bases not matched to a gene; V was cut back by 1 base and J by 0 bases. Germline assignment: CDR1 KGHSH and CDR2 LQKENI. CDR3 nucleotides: TGTGCCAGCTCACCACGGGCTAGCGGGGGGAACCAAGAGACCCAGTACTTC. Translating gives CASSPRASGGNQETQYF.

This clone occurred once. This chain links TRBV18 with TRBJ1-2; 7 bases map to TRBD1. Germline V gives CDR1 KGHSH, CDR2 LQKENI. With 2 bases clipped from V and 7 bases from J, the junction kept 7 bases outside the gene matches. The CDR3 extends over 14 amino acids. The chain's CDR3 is CASSPGTDLSGYTF. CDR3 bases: TGTGCCAGCTCACCAGGGACAGACCTATCTGGCTACACCTTC.

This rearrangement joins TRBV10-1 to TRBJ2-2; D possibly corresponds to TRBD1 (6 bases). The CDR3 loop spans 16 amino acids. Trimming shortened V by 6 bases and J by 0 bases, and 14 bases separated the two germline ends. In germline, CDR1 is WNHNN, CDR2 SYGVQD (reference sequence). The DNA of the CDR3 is TGCGCCAGCAGGCCCGGGACAACCTCGAACACCGGGGAGCTGTTTTTT. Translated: CASRPGTTSNTGELFF.

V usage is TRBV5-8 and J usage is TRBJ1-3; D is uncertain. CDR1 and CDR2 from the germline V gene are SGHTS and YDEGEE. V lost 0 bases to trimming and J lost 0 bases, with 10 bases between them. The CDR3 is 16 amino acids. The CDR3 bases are TGTGCCAGCAGCTTGGCCTTGATAAGCTCTGGAAACACCATATATTTT. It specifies CASSLALISSGNTIYF.

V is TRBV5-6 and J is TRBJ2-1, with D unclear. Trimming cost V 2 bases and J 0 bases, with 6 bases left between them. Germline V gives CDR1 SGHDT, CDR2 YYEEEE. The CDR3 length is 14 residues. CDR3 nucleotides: TGTGCCAGCAGCTTTCTCGGCTCCTACAATGAGCAGTTCTTC. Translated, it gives CASSFLGSYNEQFF.

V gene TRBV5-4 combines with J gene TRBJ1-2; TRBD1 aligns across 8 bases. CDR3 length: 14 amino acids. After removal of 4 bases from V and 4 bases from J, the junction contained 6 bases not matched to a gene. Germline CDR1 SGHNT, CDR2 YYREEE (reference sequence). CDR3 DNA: TGTGCCAGCAGCCTCCAGGGGGCAGTCTATGGCTACACCTTC. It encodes CASSLQGAVYGYTF.

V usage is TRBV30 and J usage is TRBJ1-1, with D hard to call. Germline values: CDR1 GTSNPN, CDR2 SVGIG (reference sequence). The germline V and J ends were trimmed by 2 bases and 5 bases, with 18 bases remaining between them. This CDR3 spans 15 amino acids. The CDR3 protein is CAWSKAEAGYTEAFF. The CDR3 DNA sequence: TGTGCCTGGAGTAAAGCGGAGGCAGGATATACTGAAGCTTTCTTT.

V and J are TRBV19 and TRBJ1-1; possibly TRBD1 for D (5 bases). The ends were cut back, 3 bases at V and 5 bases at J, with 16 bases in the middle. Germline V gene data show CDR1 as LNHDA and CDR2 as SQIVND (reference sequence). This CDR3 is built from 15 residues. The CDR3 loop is CASSISLTGRTEAFF. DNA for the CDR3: TGTGCCAGTAGTATTTCCCTAACAGGTCGGACTGAAGCTTTCTTT.

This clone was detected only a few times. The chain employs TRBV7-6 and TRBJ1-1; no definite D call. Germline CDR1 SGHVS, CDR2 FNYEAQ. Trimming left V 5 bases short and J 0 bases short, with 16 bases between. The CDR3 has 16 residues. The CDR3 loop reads CASSAGRTIMNTEAFF. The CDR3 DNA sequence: TGTGCCAGCAGCGCAGGACGGACGATTATGAACACTGAAGCTTTCTTT. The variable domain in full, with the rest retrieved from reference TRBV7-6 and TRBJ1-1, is GAGVSQSPRYKVTKRGQDVALRCDPISGHVSLYWYRQALGQGPEFLTYFNYEAQQDKSGLPNDRFSAERPEGSISTLTIQRTEQRDSAMYRCASSAGRTIMNTEAFFGQGTRLTVV.

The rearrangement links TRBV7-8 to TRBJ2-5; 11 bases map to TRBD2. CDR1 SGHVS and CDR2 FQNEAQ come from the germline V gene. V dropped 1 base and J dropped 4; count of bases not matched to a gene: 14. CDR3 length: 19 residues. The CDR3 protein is CASSLVRIAGGPGAETQYF. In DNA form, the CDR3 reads TGTGCCAGCAGCTTAGTGCGCATAGCGGGGGGGCCGGGGGCAGAGACCCAGTACTTC.

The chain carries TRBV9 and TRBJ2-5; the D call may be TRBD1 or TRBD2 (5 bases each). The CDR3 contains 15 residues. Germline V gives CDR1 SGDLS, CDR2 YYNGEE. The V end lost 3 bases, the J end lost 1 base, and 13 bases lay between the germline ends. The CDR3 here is CASSGGSITQETQYF. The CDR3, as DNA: TGTGCCAGCAGCGGGGGGTCCATCACCCAAGAGACCCAGTACTTC.

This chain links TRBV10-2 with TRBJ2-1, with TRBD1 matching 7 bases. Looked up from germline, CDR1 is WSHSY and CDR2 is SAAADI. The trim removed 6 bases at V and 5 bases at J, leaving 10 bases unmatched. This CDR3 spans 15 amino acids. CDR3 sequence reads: CASSADRVVHNEQFF. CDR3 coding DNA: TGCGCCAGCAGCGCCGACAGGGTTGTACACAATGAGCAGTTCTTC.

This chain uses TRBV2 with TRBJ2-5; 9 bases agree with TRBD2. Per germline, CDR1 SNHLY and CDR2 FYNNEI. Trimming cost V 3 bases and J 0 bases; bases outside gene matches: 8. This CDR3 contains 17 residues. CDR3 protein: CASSDVWAGGYQETQYF. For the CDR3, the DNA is TGTGCCAGCAGTGACGTGTGGGCGGGGGGGTACCAAGAGACCCAGTACTTC.

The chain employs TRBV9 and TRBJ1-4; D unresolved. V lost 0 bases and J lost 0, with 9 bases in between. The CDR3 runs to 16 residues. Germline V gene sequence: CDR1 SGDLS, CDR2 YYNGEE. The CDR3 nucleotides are TGTGCCAGCAGCGTAGCTCTAACTGCAACTAATGAAAAACTGTTTTTT. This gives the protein CASSVALTATNEKLFF. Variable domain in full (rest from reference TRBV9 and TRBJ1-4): DSGVTQTPKHLITATGQRVTLRCSPRSGDLSVYWYQQSLDQGLQFLIQYYNGEERAKGNILERFSAQQFPDLHSELNLSSLELGDSALYFCASSVALTATNEKLFFGSGTQLSVL.

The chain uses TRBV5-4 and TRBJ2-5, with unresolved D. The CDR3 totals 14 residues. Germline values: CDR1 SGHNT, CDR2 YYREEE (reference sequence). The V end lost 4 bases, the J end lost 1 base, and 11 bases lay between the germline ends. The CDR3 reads CASSLGLGQETQYF. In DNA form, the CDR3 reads TGTGCCAGCAGCCTGGGGTTGGGCCAAGAGACCCAGTACTTC.

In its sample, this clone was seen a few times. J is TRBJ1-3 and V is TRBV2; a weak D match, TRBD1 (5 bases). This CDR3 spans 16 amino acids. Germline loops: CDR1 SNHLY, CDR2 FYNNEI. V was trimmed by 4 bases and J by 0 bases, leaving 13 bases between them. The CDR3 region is CASSVEGPFSGNTIYF. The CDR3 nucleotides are TGTGCCAGCAGTGTAGAGGGACCGTTCTCTGGAAACACCATATATTTT.

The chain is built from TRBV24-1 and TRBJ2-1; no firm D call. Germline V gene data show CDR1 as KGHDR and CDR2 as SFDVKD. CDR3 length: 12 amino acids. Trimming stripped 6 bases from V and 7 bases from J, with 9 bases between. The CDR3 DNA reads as TGTGCCACCAGTTTGGCTGGTAATGAGCAGTTCTTC. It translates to CATSLAGNEQFF.